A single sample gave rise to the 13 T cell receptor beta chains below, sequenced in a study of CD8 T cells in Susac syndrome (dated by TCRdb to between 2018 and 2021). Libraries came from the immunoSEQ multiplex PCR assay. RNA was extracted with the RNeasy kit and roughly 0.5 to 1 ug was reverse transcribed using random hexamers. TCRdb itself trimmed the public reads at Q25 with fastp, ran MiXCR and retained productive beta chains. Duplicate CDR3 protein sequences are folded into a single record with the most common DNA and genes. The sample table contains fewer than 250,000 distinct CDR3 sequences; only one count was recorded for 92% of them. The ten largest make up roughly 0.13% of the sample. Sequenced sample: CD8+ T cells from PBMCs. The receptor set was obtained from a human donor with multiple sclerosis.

Here the CDR3 reads CATSRGSGYGYEQYF. The CDR3 nucleotides read TGTGCCACCAGCAGAGGTTCCGGGTATGGCTACGAGCAGTACTTC. The V gene is TRBV15, the J gene TRBJ2-7, with no clear D. The CDR3 totals 15 residues. Germline V CDR1 and CDR2: LNHNV, YYDKDF (reference sequence). Trimming removed 1 base at V and 3 bases at J, with 13 bases between.

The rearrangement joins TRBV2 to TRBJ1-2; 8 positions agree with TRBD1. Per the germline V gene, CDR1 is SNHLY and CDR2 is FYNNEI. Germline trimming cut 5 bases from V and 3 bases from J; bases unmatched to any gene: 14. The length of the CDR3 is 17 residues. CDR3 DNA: TGTGCCAGCAGTCTCTTGGACAGGGCTGGGAAGGACTATGGCTACACCTTC. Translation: CASSLLDRAGKDYGYTF.

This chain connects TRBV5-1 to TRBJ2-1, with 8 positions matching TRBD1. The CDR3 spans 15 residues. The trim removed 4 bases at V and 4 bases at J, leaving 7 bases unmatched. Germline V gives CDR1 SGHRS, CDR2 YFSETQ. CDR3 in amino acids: CASSGTGGLYNEQFF. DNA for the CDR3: TGCGCCAGCAGCGGTACAGGGGGACTTTACAATGAGCAGTTCTTC.

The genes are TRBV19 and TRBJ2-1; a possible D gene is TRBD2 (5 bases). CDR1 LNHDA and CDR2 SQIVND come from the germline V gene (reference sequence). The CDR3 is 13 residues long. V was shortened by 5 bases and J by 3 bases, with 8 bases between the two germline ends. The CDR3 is CASSAGNYNEQFF. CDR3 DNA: TGTGCCAGTAGTGCGGGCAACTACAATGAGCAGTTCTTC.

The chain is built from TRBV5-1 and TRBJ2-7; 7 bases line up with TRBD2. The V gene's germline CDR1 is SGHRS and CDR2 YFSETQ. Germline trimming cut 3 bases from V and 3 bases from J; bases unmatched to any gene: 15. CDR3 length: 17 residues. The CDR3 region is CASSSHELPTSFYEQYF. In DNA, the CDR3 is TGCGCCAGCAGCTCGCATGAGCTCCCGACTAGCTTCTACGAGCAGTACTTC.

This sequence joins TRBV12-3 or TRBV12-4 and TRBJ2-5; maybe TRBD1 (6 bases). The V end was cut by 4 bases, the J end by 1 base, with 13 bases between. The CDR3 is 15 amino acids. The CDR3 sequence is CASSSLGQTQETQYF. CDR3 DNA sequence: TGTGCCAGCAGTTCCCTTGGACAGACCCAAGAGACCCAGTACTTC.

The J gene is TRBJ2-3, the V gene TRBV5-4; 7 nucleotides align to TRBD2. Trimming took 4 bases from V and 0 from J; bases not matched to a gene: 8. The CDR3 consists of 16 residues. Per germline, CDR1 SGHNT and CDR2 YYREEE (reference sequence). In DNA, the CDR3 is TGTGCCAGCAGCCCCGGACTAGGGTGGAGCACAGATACGCAGTATTTT. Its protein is CASSPGLGWSTDTQYF.

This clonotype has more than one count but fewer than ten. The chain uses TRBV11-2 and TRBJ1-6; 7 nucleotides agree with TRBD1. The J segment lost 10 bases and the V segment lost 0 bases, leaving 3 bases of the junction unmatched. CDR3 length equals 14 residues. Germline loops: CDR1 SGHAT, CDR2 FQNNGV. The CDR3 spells CASSLDVGGSPLHF. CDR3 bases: TGTGCCAGCAGCTTAGATGTAGGGGGCTCACCCCTCCACTTT.

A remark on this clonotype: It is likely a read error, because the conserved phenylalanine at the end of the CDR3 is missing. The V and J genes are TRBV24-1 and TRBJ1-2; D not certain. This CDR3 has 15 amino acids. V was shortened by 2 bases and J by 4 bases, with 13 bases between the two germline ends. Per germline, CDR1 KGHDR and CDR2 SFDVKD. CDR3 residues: CATSDSRAPAYGYTL. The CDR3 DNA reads TGTGCCACCAGTGATTCGAGGGCCCCAGCCTATGGCTACACCCTC.

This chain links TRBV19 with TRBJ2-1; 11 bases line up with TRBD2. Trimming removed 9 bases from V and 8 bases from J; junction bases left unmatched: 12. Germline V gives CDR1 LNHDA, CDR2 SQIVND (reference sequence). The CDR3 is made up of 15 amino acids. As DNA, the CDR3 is TGTGCCAGCGTTACTACTAGCGGGAGTGTTCATGAGCAGTTCTTC. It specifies CASVTTSGSVHEQFF.

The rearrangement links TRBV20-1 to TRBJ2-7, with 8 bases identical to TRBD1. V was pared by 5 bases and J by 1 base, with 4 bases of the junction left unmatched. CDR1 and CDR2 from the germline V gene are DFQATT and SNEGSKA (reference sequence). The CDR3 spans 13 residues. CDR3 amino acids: CSALTGASYEQYF. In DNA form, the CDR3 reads TGCAGTGCTTTGACAGGGGCTTCCTACGAGCAGTACTTC.

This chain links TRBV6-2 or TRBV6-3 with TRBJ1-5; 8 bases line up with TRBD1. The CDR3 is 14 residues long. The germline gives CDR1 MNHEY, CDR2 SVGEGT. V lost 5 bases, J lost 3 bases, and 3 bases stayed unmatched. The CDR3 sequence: CASSRQGYNQPQHF. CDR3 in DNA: TGTGCCAGCAGTCGACAGGGGTACAATCAGCCCCAGCATTTT.

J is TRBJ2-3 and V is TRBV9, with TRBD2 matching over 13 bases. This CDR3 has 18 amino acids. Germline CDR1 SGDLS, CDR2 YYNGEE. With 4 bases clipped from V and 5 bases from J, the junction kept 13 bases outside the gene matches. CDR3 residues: CASSPSPGLAGAEDTQYF. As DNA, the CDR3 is TGTGCCAGCAGCCCCAGCCCCGGACTAGCGGGAGCAGAAGATACGCAGTATTTT.